Listed here is a single TCR beta chain. Original processing methods: Reference gene primer amplification gave estimated nucleated cell counts. Generated by immunoSEQ multiplex PCR, the TCRdb table keeps only in-frame clones and is missing some. V and J calls and clone size follow that table, whereas D and trimming were derived from the DNA. Altogether approximately 200,000 clones are present, 80% to 85% being singletons, with the ten largest covering roughly 3%. The germline gives CDR1 LNHDA, CDR2 SQIVND (reference sequence). V gave up 5 bases and J gave up 5 bases; unmatched junction bases: 7. The CDR3 consists of 14 residues. The sample originates from a study of blood T cell repertoires in COVID-19. Overall study context: Samples of COVID-19 (acute and convalescent) were obtained from the United States, Italy and Spain. Sample material is recorded as cDNA or gDNA derived from T cells, B-cell-depleted T cells, or PBMCs.

The chain recombines TRBV19 with TRBJ2-7; TRBD2 aligns across 9 bases. The TCR comes from a woman in her twenties or thirties who had recovered from COVID-19. The source material was peripheral blood. The CDR3 here is CASSFGLARNEQYF. CDR3 sequence (DNA): TGTGCCAGTAGTTTCGGACTAGCGCGCAACGAGCAGTACTTC.